This TCR beta chain stems from a study of control samples from healthy donors and cancer patients. The V gene's germline CDR1 is KGHSH and CDR2 LQKENI. This CDR3 region has 13 residues. The germline V and J ends were trimmed by 6 bases and 3 bases, with 11 bases remaining between them. The assay was immunoSEQ multiplex PCR, and TCRdb's table has in-frame clones only and misses some. The sample lists around 97,000 clones; approximately 90% were seen once. Source material: PBMCs. This sequence joins TRBV18 and TRBJ1-1; D unresolved. The TCR originated in a man aged 55 to 69 with lung cancer. DNA of the CDR3: TGTGCCAGCTCCCAGTTAAGGGACACTGAAGCTTTCTTT. Protein: CASSQLRDTEAFF.